The 5 T cell receptor beta chains below were found in one sample sequenced in a study of regulatory T cells in long-lasting Graves disease. Researchers made TCR beta libraries by using iRepertoire HTBI primers and running Arm-PCR on CDR3 regions. TCRdb reprocessed the multiplex PCR reads via MiXCR and lists one record per CDR3 protein. This table has around 400,000 distinct CDR3 sequences, 15% to 19% appearing once. The time point: newly diagnosed GD, antithyroid drugs for less than 3 months. RNA extracted from PBMCs served as the sequencing template. This specimen consisted of peripheral blood mononuclear cells (PBMCs), obtained at new diagnosis, from a patient treated with antithyroid drugs. These receptors were collected from a female donor with Graves disease.

This clonotype has a count of ten or more. The chain recombines TRBV6-2 or TRBV6-3 with TRBJ2-3; 12 positions match TRBD2. The trim removed 10 bases at V and 1 base at J, leaving 12 bases unmatched. In germline, CDR1 is MNHEY, CDR2 SVGEGT. This CDR3 has 17 residues. The CDR3 bases are TGTGCCACCTGGCCGGCTAGCGGGAGGGCGGGCACAGATACGCAGTATTTT. This encodes CATWPASGRAGTDTQYF.

The chain links TRBV20-1 to TRBJ2-3; maybe TRBD2 (7 bases). V dropped 0 bases and J dropped 9 bases, with 19 bases sitting between them. The CDR3 extends over 15 amino acids. The germline CDR1 and CDR2 sequences are DFQATT and SNEGSKA (reference sequence). In nucleotides, the CDR3 is TGCAGTGCTAGAGAGGGGGCGGGGGCGCCGGAGACGCAGTATTTT. Protein: CSAREGAGAPETQYF.

This clonotype showed up just a few times. The V gene is TRBV4-1, the J gene TRBJ1-5, with D unresolved. Trimming removed 1 base from V and 2 bases from J, with 15 bases in between. The CDR3 extends over 17 amino acids. Germline CDR1 is MGHRA and CDR2 is YSYEKL. CDR3 loop: CASSQVDLGFGNQPQHF. CDR3 DNA: TGCGCCAGCAGCCAAGTAGATCTGGGGTTTGGCAATCAGCCCCAGCATTTT.

This clonotype has ten or more counts. The rearrangement joins TRBV5-1 to TRBJ2-3; D uncertain. The CDR3 loop spans 12 amino acids. Between the trimmed V and J ends, which lost 3 bases and 4 bases, there was a span of 6 bases. In germline, CDR1 is SGHRS, CDR2 YFSETQ. CDR3 residues: CASSSDADTQYF. CDR3 nucleotides: TGCGCCAGCAGCTCGGACGCAGATACGCAGTATTTT. Using reference TRBV5-1 and TRBJ2-3 for the parts outside the CDR3, the full variable domain is KAGVTQTPRYLIKTRGQQVTLSCSPISGHRSVSWYQQTPGQGLQFLFEYFSETQRNKGNFPGRFSGRQFSNSRSEMNVSTLELGDSALYLCASSSDADTQYFGPGTRLTVL.

The V and J genes are TRBV12-3 or TRBV12-4 and TRBJ2-2; 8 bases agree with TRBD1. The CDR3 extends over 15 amino acids. The junction had 9 bases not matched to a gene; V was cut back by 2 bases and J by 10 bases. DNA for the CDR3: TGTGCCAGCAGTTTAAGACAGGGGCTCTCCGTGGAGCTGTTTTTT. This gives the protein CASSLRQGLSVELFF.